This TCR beta chain is drawn from a study of CD8+CD57+ T cells in acquired aplastic anemia. Germline CDR1 ENHRY, CDR2 SYGVKD. CDR3 length: 14 amino acids. V dropped 4 bases and J dropped 7 bases, with 13 bases sitting between them. An expansion of CD8+CD57+ cells by flow cytometry had been shown in patients chosen for sequencing. The use of genomic DNA as template underpinned the TCR beta VDJ and CDR3 profiling. TCRdb re-called the reads through MiXCR, storing one row per CDR3 protein. The sample has about 180,000 distinct CDR3 sequences; less than 50% are singletons. The chain links TRBV10-3 to TRBJ2-2; D remains ambiguous. The origin of this receptor is a human donor with aplastic anemia. Sequencing used sorted CD4+, CD8+, or CD8+CD57+ T cells (not recorded which) from PBMCs. CDR3 coding DNA: TGTGCCATCAGTGGGCAGGCCCAAGTCGGGGAGCTGTTTTTT. Protein sequence: CAISGQAQVGELFF.